This T cell receptor beta chain comes out of a study of T cells in Graves' hyperthyroidism and ophthalmopathy. In germline, CDR1 is MNHEY, CDR2 SMNVEV (reference sequence). V lost 5 bases and J lost 6; bases outside the gene matches: 10. The CDR3 totals 16 residues. TCR beta CDR3 regions were amplified from RNA. RT-PCR in the first round (using the HTBI primer set) targeted the TCR CDR3. One entry per CDR3 protein, called by TCRdb with MiXCR from the multiplex PCR reads. The data show around 620,000 distinct CDR3 sequences, with about 14% seen just once and around 7% held by the top ten. This clonotype was recorded many times.

The TCR originated in a woman younger than 30 with Graves' ophthalmopathy. Material for sequencing was blood. The V call is TRBV27, the J call TRBJ2-3, with TRBD1 identical over 11 bases. This CDR3 reads CASSPRTGGLTDTQYF. CDR3 coding DNA: TGTGCCAGCAGTCCTCGGACAGGGGGCTTGACGGATACGCAGTATTTT.